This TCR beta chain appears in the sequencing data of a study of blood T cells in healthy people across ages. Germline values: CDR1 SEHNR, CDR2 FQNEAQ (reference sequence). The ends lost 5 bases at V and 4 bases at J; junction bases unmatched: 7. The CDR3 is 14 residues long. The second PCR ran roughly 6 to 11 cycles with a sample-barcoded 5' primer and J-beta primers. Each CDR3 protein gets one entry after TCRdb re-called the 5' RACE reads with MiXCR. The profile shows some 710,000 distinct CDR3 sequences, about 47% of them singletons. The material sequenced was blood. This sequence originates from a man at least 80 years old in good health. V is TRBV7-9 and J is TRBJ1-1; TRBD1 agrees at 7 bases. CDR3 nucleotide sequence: TGTGCCAGCAGCAAGACAGGGAGTGTCACTGAAGCTTTCTTT. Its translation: CASSKTGSVTEAFF.